Presented here are 6 T cell receptor beta chains from one specimen sequenced in a study of blood T cell repertoires in COVID-19. Profiled with immunoSEQ multiplex PCR; TCRdb holds only in-frame clones, not every one. This table has about 300,000 clones, roughly 89% appearing once. The material sequenced was peripheral blood. The receptor source for this set is a woman aged 25 to 39 with COVID-19, enrolled during active disease.

The genes are TRBV2 and TRBJ1-5; 7 positions match TRBD1. The CDR3 loop spans 12 amino acids. Germline values: CDR1 SNHLY, CDR2 FYNNEI. V was pared by 6 bases and J by 7 bases, with 3 bases of the junction left unmatched. The CDR3 loop reads CASRQGIQPQHF. The CDR3 DNA sequence: TGTGCCAGCAGACAGGGGATCCAGCCCCAGCATTTT.

This chain connects TRBV28 to TRBJ1-5; TRBD1 might be the D (6 bases). Trimming stripped 1 base from V and 3 bases from J, with 10 bases between. The CDR3 covers 15 residues. The germline V gene has CDR1 MDHEN and CDR2 SYDVKM. The CDR3 sequence is CASSLLQGPNQPQHF. The CDR3 DNA is TGTGCCAGCAGTTTATTACAGGGCCCCAATCAGCCCCAGCATTTT.

The V gene is TRBV7-6, the J gene TRBJ2-5; unclear D gene. This CDR3 comprises 11 residues. CDR1 is SGHVS and CDR2 is FNYEAQ in the germline V gene. Trimming pared 2 bases from V and 5 bases from J, leaving 3 bases between. The CDR3 sequence is CASSLLETQYF. The CDR3 region has the DNA TGTGCCAGCAGCTTACTGGAGACCCAGTACTTC.

This clone appeared once. The chain carries TRBV7-8 and TRBJ1-3; D gene unclear. Germline V gene data show CDR1 as SGHVS and CDR2 as FQNEAQ. CDR3 length: 15 amino acids. The V end lost 2 bases, the J end lost 0 bases, and 8 bases lay between the germline ends. CDR3 region: CASSLTGNSGNTIYF. CDR3 in DNA: TGTGCCAGCAGCTTAACCGGGAACTCTGGAAACACCATATATTTT.

The table lists this clone with a few counts. This sequence joins TRBV11-2 and TRBJ2-7; 9 nucleotides align to TRBD1. Germline V CDR1 and CDR2: SGHAT, FQNNGV. The trim removed 5 bases at V and 5 bases at J, leaving 7 bases unmatched. This CDR3 contains 14 residues. Here the CDR3 reads CASSRTGESHEQYV. As DNA, the CDR3 is TGTGCCAGCAGCCGGACAGGGGAGTCCCACGAGCAGTACGTC.

The chain carries TRBV7-2 and TRBJ2-5; TRBD1 might be the D (5 bases). The CDR3 extends over 13 amino acids. V was clipped by 4 bases and J by 4 bases, with 10 bases between them. CDR1 SGHTA and CDR2 FQGNSA come from the germline V gene. The CDR3 sequence is CASSSSRVETQYF. The CDR3 coding sequence is TGTGCCAGCAGCTCCTCCAGGGTAGAGACCCAGTACTTC.